Listed below are T cell receptor beta chains from one sample, sequenced in a study of cytomegalovirus exposure and HLA in healthy donors. The assay was immunoSEQ multiplex PCR, and TCRdb's table has in-frame clones only and misses some. The repertoire holds tens of thousands of clones, with 68% as singletons. The source material was PBMCs. The receptors were sampled from a woman aged 25 to 39 in good health and CMV-seronegative. The CDR3 runs from the conserved cysteine through the conserved F or W. A D gene is named only where the DNA matches it firmly. The listing skips clone size in some rows; elsewhere it reads once, few, many or a size class.

-	TRBV5-1	TRBJ1-3	TRBD1	TGCGCCAGCAGCTTGGGGACAGGGGGTGGCTCTGGAAACACCATATATTTT	CASSLGTGGGSGNTIYF
-	TRBV2	TRBJ1-6	-	TGTGCCAGCAGTGTGCAGGGCGCCGGTTCACCCCTCCACTTT	CASSVQGAGSPLHF
-	TRBV27	TRBJ2-7	-	TGTGCCAGCAGTCGAGGCCCACAGTCAAGAAAGAAGCCCGAGGGCTACTACGAGCAGTACTTC	CASSRGPQSRKKPEGYYEQYF
few	TRBV7-9	TRBJ1-5	-	TGTGCCAGCAGCTTAGGATCCAGGTCCGATCAGCCCCAGCATTTT	CASSLGSRSDQPQHF
-	TRBV5-4	TRBJ2-3	-	TGTGCCGGCAGTGAGATTCAGGCCGGCACAGATACGCAGTATTTT	CAGSEIQAGTDTQYF
-	TRBV30	TRBJ1-4	-	TGTGCCTGGAGTTCCCCCGGGACTAATAATGAAAAACTGTTTTTT	CAWSSPGTNNEKLFF
-	TRBV18	TRBJ2-5	TRBD2	TGTGCCAGCTCACCGGGACTAAAAGAGACCCAGTACTTC	CASSPGLKETQYF
-	TRBV6-5	TRBJ2-1	TRBD2	TGTGCCAGCAGTTATAAAAGCGGGGGGAGGGATGAGCAGTTCTTC	CASSYKSGGRDEQFF
-	TRBV5-8	TRBJ2-7	TRBD2	TGTGCCAGCAGCCCCCCCTTTCTAGCGGGGGCCTACGAGCAGTACTTC	CASSPPFLAGAYEQYF
-	TRBV7-9	TRBJ2-2	-	TGTGCCAGCAGCTTAGGCCAGGCAAGCACCGGGGAGCTGTTTTTT	CASSLGQASTGELFF
-	TRBV7-9	TRBJ2-7	-	TGTGCCAGCAGCTCATCGACAGTGTACGAGCAGTACTTC	CASSSSTVYEQYF
few	TRBV7-8	TRBJ2-7	TRBD2	TGTGCCAGCAGTCCGTACGGAGCGGGGGCTACCTACGAGCAGTACTTC	CASSPYGAGATYEQYF
-	TRBV2	TRBJ1-2	-	TGTGCCAGCAGTCCTGATACAGACTATGGCTACACCTTC	CASSPDTDYGYTF
few	TRBV5-5	TRBJ1-6	-	TGTGCCAGCAGCTTGACAGGGAAAGATTCACCCCTCCACTTT	CASSLTGKDSPLHF
-	TRBV27	TRBJ1-1	TRBD1	TGTGCCAGCAGTTTTCGCATCAGGACAGGGGGCGTATGGATGAAGGCTTTCTTT	CASSFRIRTGGVWMKAFF
few	TRBV30	TRBJ2-1	-	TGTGCCTGGAGTCACGGCGGATCAGATGAGCAGTTCTTC	CAWSHGGSDEQFF
-	TRBV4-1	TRBJ1-5	TRBD1	TGCGCCAGCAGCCAGGACAGGAGAGCTTATAGCAATCAGCCCCAGCATTTT	CASSQDRRAYSNQPQHF
few	TRBV7-2	TRBJ2-3	TRBD2	TGTGCCAGCAGCTTAGGTAGCGGGGGAACCTTGGGCACAGATACGCAGTATTTT	CASSLGSGGTLGTDTQYF
-	TRBV7-3	TRBJ1-2	-	TGTGCCAGCAGCCGTGATGCAGCTAACTATGGCTACACCTTC	CASSRDAANYGYTF
-	TRBV19	TRBJ2-5	TRBD1	TGTGCCAGCACAAGCCTAGGGGGCCTCCAAGAGACCCAGTACTTC	CASTSLGGLQETQYF
few	TRBV7-9	TRBJ2-7	-	TGTGCCTGCCAACCGGACTCAGGAAAGGAGCAGTACTTC	CACQPDSGKEQYF
-	TRBV19	TRBJ1-1	-	TGTGCCAGTAGTATCCGTTTGGGTTGGCGGGGTGAAGCTTTCTTT	CASSIRLGWRGEAFF
-	TRBV30	TRBJ1-1	TRBD1	TGTGCCTGGAGTGCGCCTCGGACAGGGCGGAACACTGAAGCTTTCTTT	CAWSAPRTGRNTEAFF
few	TRBV7-3	TRBJ2-1	TRBD2	TGTGCCAGCAGCCCAAACCCCAGCGGGGTCTACAATGAGCAGTTCTTC	CASSPNPSGVYNEQFF
-	TRBV7-9	TRBJ2-1	-	TGTGCCAGCAGCCCCGGGGGGCTAACCTACAATGAGCAGTTCTTC	CASSPGGLTYNEQFF
-	TRBV19	TRBJ1-1	-	TGTGCCAGTAGTATCCAGGGATCACTGAACACTGAAGCTTTCTTT	CASSIQGSLNTEAFF
-	TRBV12-1	TRBJ2-3	-	TGTGCCAGCAGCTTGAGGATAACGCAGTATTTT	CASSLRITQYF
-	TRBV4-1	TRBJ1-5	-	TGCGCCAGCAGCCAAGAAGGGGCTGATCAGCCCCAGCATTTT	CASSQEGADQPQHF
-	TRBV10-2	TRBJ1-4	-	TGCGCCAGCAGGGGAGAGCGGAATGAAAAACTGTTTTTT	CASRGERNEKLFF
-	TRBV11-2	TRBJ1-1	-	TGTGCCAGCAGCTTAGAACCGGCGGCGAACACTGAAGCTTTCTTT	CASSLEPAANTEAFF
-	TRBV6-4	TRBJ1-2	TRBD1	TGTGCCAGCAGTGCCTCCGACAGGGGGCTGGATGGCTACACCTTC	CASSASDRGLDGYTF
few	TRBV10-2	TRBJ2-1	-	TGCGCCAGCAAACCTCCAGGGAATGATGAGCAGTTCTTC	CASKPPGNDEQFF
-	TRBV4-2	TRBJ2-7	-	TGTGCCAGCTCATACTCAGGTGGGTGGCAGTACTTC	CASSYSGGWQYF
once	TRBV5-1	TRBJ1-1	TRBD1	TGCGCCAGCAGGTACCGAGGGGGCGCGACTGAAGCTTTCTTT	CASRYRGGATEAFF
few	TRBV4-1	TRBJ1-3	-	TGCGCCAGCAGCCAAGATTCGACGGCAGGGGGAAACACCATATATTTT	CASSQDSTAGGNTIYF
-	TRBV11-1	TRBJ1-4	-	TGTGCCAGCAGCGCTCTCGGTCGTTCGGGTGAAAAACTGTTTTTT	CASSALGRSGEKLFF
-	TRBV28	TRBJ2-5	TRBD1	TGTGCCAGCAGTTGGGACAGGGTCCAAGAGACCCAGTACTTC	CASSWDRVQETQYF
-	TRBV27	TRBJ1-5	-	TGTGCCAGCAGTTTGGGCTATAGCAATCAGCCCCAGCATTTT	CASSLGYSNQPQHF
once	TRBV2	TRBJ2-3	TRBD1	TGTGCCAGCAGGGGCAGGACAGGGGCAGATACGCAGTATTTT	CASRGRTGADTQYF
medium-sized	TRBV7-9	TRBJ2-6	TRBD1	TGTGCCAGCAGCGTCTCACAGGGGGCCCCCGGGGCCAACGTCCTGACTTTC	CASSVSQGAPGANVLTF
-	TRBV5-6	TRBJ1-2	TRBD1	TGTGCCAGCAGCTTGGCAGGGGGCGGCTACACCTTC	CASSLAGGGYTF
-	TRBV5-1	TRBJ2-7	TRBD1	TGCGCCAGCAGCCCCCGGACAGGGGCGGACGAGCAGTACTTC	CASSPRTGADEQYF
-	TRBV6-1	TRBJ2-3	TRBD2	TGTGCCAGCAGTGTGATGGAGGCGGGGGGTGGTGATACGCAGTATTTT	CASSVMEAGGGDTQYF
-	TRBV6-1	TRBJ1-5	TRBD1	TGTGCCAGCAGGACGAAACAGGGGTTAGAACAGCCCCAGCATTTT	CASRTKQGLEQPQHF
-	TRBV29-1	TRBJ2-4	TRBD1	TGCAGCGTTGAGGGGACAGGGGTAGCCAAAAACATTCAGTACTTC	CSVEGTGVAKNIQYF
-	TRBV10-2	TRBJ1-5	-	TGCGCCAGCAGTCCCCACGGGGGGGTCCAGGGCAATCAGCCCCAGCATTTT	CASSPHGGVQGNQPQHF
-	TRBV4-1	TRBJ2-1	TRBD1	TGCGCCAGCAGCCAATCTCAGACAGGGGTGGGTGAGCAGTTCTTC	CASSQSQTGVGEQFF
-	TRBV5-1	TRBJ2-7	TRBD2	TGCGCCAGCAGCTTCGGGACTAGCGACGAGCAGTACTTC	CASSFGTSDEQYF
-	TRBV7-3	TRBJ2-2	-	TGTGCCAGCAGCCCTCAGGGCACCGGGGAGCTGTTTTTT	CASSPQGTGELFF
few	TRBV27	TRBJ2-1	TRBD2	TGTGCCAGCAGTTTATCAGCGGGGGCCACCTACAATGAGCAGTTCTTC	CASSLSAGATYNEQFF
once	TRBV7-3	TRBJ1-2	TRBD1	TGTGCCAGCAGCTCCCAAGGACAGGGGGCTTATGGCTACACCTTC	CASSSQGQGAYGYTF
-	TRBV5-1	TRBJ2-5	TRBD2	TGCGCCAGCAGCTCGGGGGGGCCGCAAGAGACCCAGTACTTC	CASSSGGPQETQYF
medium-sized	TRBV7-3	TRBJ2-1	TRBD1	TGTGCCAGCAGCCAGGGGGTTCATGAGCAGTTCTTC	CASSQGVHEQFF
few	TRBV7-6	TRBJ1-1	-	TGTGCCAGCAGCTTAGCGGGGCAGTCGAACACTGAAGCTTTCTTT	CASSLAGQSNTEAFF
-	TRBV2	TRBJ1-2	-	TGTGCCAGCAGTCCACAGCCACTGACAGAGCACTATGGCTACACCTTC	CASSPQPLTEHYGYTF
-	TRBV4-1	TRBJ2-3	TRBD2	TGCGCCAGCAGCCAACAGGGGACTAGCGGGAGCACAGATACGCAGTATTTT	CASSQQGTSGSTDTQYF
-	TRBV7-2	TRBJ1-4	-	TGTGCCAGCAGCTTTTTTAGTGTTACTAATGAAAAACTGTTTTTT	CASSFFSVTNEKLFF
-	TRBV7-3	TRBJ2-3	-	TGTGCCAGCAGCTTAGACCGGGGGAACACAGATACGCAGTATTTT	CASSLDRGNTDTQYF
-	TRBV2	TRBJ1-5	TRBD1	TGTGCCAGCAGCCGGGACAGGGGGGATCAGCCCCAGCATTTT	CASSRDRGDQPQHF
-	TRBV6-1	TRBJ1-5	TRBD1	TGTGCCAGCAGTGAAGCAGTACCAGGGGGGAGCCAGCCCCAGCATTTT	CASSEAVPGGSQPQHF